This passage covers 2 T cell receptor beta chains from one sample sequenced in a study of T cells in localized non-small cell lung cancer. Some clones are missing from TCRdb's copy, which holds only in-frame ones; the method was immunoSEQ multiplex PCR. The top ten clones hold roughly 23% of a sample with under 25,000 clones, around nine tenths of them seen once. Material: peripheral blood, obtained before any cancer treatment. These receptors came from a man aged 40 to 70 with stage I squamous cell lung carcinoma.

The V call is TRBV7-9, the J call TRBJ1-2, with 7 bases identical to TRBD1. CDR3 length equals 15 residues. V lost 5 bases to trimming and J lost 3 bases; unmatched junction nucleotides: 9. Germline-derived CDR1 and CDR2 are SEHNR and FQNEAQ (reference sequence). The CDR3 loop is CASSTGQSGHYGYTF. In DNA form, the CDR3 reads TGTGCCAGCAGCACGGGACAGTCGGGACACTATGGCTACACCTTC.

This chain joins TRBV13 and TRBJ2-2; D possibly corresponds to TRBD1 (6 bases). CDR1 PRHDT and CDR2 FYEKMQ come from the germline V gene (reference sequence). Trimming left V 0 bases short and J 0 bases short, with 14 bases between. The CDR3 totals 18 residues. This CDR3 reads CASSLGRQGFANTGELFF. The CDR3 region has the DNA TGTGCCAGCAGCTTAGGTCGTCAGGGGTTCGCGAACACCGGGGAGCTGTTTTTT.